The T cell receptor (beta chain) under discussion was sequenced for a study of blood T cell repertoires in COVID-19. Looking at the study overall: Specimens from acute and convalescent COVID-19 originated in the United States, Italy and Spain.

The authors' processing: Researchers report that nucleated cell counts were estimated from reference gene primer amplification. The method was immunoSEQ multiplex PCR; TCRdb's version includes in-frame clones alone and lacks a portion of them. V, J and clone size are those of that table, while D and trimming were read from the DNA. This sample has approximately 56,000 clones, with around four fifths found just once. Germline V gene lookup returns CDR1 GTSNPN and CDR2 SVGIG (reference sequence). Trimming pared 0 bases from V and 4 bases from J, leaving 12 bases between. The CDR3 spans 14 residues. Sequenced material: peripheral blood. The V gene is TRBV30, the J gene TRBJ1-1, with D possibly being TRBD1 (6 bases). The receptor was derived from a woman older than 75 with acute or convalescent COVID-19. Here the CDR3 reads CAWSVPGVGTEAFF. The CDR3 DNA sequence: TGTGCCTGGAGTGTACCAGGGGTAGGCACTGAAGCTTTCTTT.